This is a list of T cell receptor beta chains from one sample in a study of blood T cell repertoires in COVID-19. Sequencing used immunoSEQ multiplex PCR; TCRdb keeps in-frame clones, though not all of them. The sample carries 380,000 or so clones, approximately 86% recorded once. Material: peripheral blood. The receptors come from a woman in her fifties or sixties with COVID-19, enrolled during active disease. Each CDR3 is given with its conserved first and last residue. The D gene is left open where the match is weak. Size values are once, few and many counts, or a class for expanded clones, and some rows have none.

>-|TRBD1|TRBV6-5|TRBJ1-6
CASRRPGTGRSPLHF
TGTGCCAGCAGACGCCCAGGGACAGGGAGGTCACCCCTCCACTTT
>-|TRBD2|TRBV12-5|TRBJ2-1
CASGQPSSGGANEQFF
TGTGCTAGTGGGCAACCCTCTAGCGGGGGGGCCAATGAGCAGTTCTTC
>few|TRBD2|TRBV5-4|TRBJ2-5
CASTSGFTGEQETQYF
TGTGCCAGCACTAGCGGGTTCACGGGAGAGCAAGAGACCCAGTACTTC
>-|-|TRBV6-5|TRBJ1-4
CASSYQGLNEKLFF
TGTGCCAGCAGTTACCAGGGGCTCAATGAAAAACTGTTTTTT
>-|-|TRBV9|TRBJ2-2
CASSVGKGESRKAGELFF
TGTGCCAGCAGCGTAGGGAAGGGGGAGTCAAGGAAGGCCGGGGAGCTGTTTTTT
>-|-|TRBV24-1|TRBJ2-3
CATGDFTDTQYF
TGTGCCACCGGAGACTTCACAGATACGCAGTATTTT
>-|-|TRBV7-9|TRBJ2-7
CASSLGAGSYEQYF
TGTGCCAGCAGCTTAGGGGCAGGCTCCTACGAGCAGTACTTC
>-|TRBD2|TRBV14|TRBJ2-3
CASSYLGEGSTDTQYF
TGTGCCAGCAGCTACTTAGGGGAGGGGAGCACAGATACGCAGTATTTT
>once|-|TRBV29-1|TRBJ1-2
CSVGGPVEGYTF
TGCAGCGTTGGGGGCCCTGTGGAGGGCTACACCTTC
>-|-|TRBV2|TRBJ1-2
CASRENRDTSYGYTF
TGTGCCAGCAGAGAAAACCGGGACACTTCCTATGGCTACACCTTC
>-|TRBD2|TRBV6-5|TRBJ2-5
CASSYFPSGEETQYF
TGTGCCAGCAGTTACTTCCCTAGCGGGGAAGAGACCCAGTACTTC
>-|-|TRBV9|TRBJ2-7
CASSVGDSTYEQYF
TGTGCCAGCAGCGTAGGAGACAGCACCTACGAGCAGTACTTC
>-|-|TRBV6-5|TRBJ2-5
CASSYSPGNAQETQYF
TGTGCCAGCAGTTACTCGCCCGGGAATGCCCAAGAGACCCAGTACTTC
>once|-|TRBV28|TRBJ1-1
CASTEPAGLVTEAFF
TGTGCCAGCACAGAACCTGCCGGGTTAGTCACTGAAGCTTTCTTT
>-|-|TRBV9|TRBJ2-7
CASSLTAAMNEQYF
TGTGCCAGCAGCTTGACAGCCGCTATGAACGAGCAGTACTTC
>-|TRBD2|TRBV5-1|TRBJ2-3
CASSRTSGGPDTQYF
TGCGCCAGCAGCCGGACTAGCGGGGGGCCAGATACGCAGTATTTT
>-|-|TRBV12-5|TRBJ2-5
CASGFRQGETQYF
TGTGCTAGTGGTTTCCGGCAGGGTGAGACCCAGTACTTC
>-|TRBD1|TRBV19|TRBJ1-5
CASSYRGGGGPQHF
TGTGCCAGTAGTTACAGGGGGGGAGGAGGGCCCCAGCATTTT
>few|-|TRBV7-9|TRBJ1-2
CASSPGARTYGYTF
TGTGCCAGCAGCCCAGGCGCAAGAACTTATGGCTACACCTTC
>-|-|TRBV6-5|TRBJ2-5
CASRPPRTDQETQYF
TGTGCCAGCAGACCACCTCGGACAGACCAAGAGACCCAGTACTTC
>-|-|TRBV18|TRBJ2-7
CASSANRDEQYF
TGTGCCAGCTCAGCGAACAGGGACGAGCAGTACTTC
>few|-|TRBV11-2|TRBJ2-2
CASSLDRGSGELFF
TGTGCCAGCAGCTTAGATCGGGGATCGGGGGAGCTGTTTTTT
>-|TRBD1|TRBV2|TRBJ2-7
CASRTGQGGYEQYF
TGTGCCAGCAGGACGGGACAGGGTGGTTACGAGCAGTACTTC
>-|-|TRBV28|TRBJ1-1
CASSLAGPGEGKAFF
TGTGCCAGCAGTTTGGCGGGACCGGGAGAGGGGAAGGCTTTCTTT
>-|TRBD1|TRBV27|TRBJ2-6
CASSFTGALSGANVLTF
TGTGCCAGCAGTTTCACAGGGGCTCTCTCTGGGGCCAACGTCCTGACTTTC
>-|-|TRBV7-2|TRBJ2-1
CASSLAGGPDEQFF
TGTGCCAGCAGCTTAGCGGGGGGACCCGATGAGCAGTTCTTC
>-|TRBD2|TRBV3-1/TRBV3-2|TRBJ2-2
CASSHLAGGNTGELFF
TGTGCCAGCAGCCATCTAGCGGGGGGGAACACCGGGGAGCTGTTTTTT
>few|-|TRBV9|TRBJ1-2
CASSYYPGNGYTF
TGTGCCAGCAGCTACTACCCAGGGAATGGCTACACCTTC
>once|TRBD2|TRBV6-6|TRBJ2-5
CASSPWGSGGKETQYF
TGTGCCAGCAGTCCGTGGGGTAGCGGGGGTAAAGAGACCCAGTACTTC
>-|-|TRBV20-1|TRBJ1-5
CSARVGQPQHF
TGCAGTGCTAGAGTCGGGCAGCCCCAGCATTTT
>-|TRBD1|TRBV3-1/TRBV3-2|TRBJ1-2
CASTSSDREDGYTF
TGTGCCAGCACCTCCTCGGACAGGGAGGATGGCTACACCTTC
>-|-|TRBV7-8|TRBJ1-1
CASSLAGGGNTEAFF
TGTGCCAGCAGCTTAGCGGGAGGGGGGAACACTGAAGCTTTCTTT
>-|TRBD1|TRBV7-2|TRBJ2-7
CASSSQTGGTPEQYF
TGTGCCAGCAGCTCCCAGACAGGGGGAACCCCAGAGCAGTACTTC
>-|TRBD1|TRBV6-5|TRBJ1-2
CASGRDSLYGYTF
TGTGCCAGCGGACGGGACAGCCTATATGGCTACACCTTC
>-|TRBD1|TRBV15|TRBJ1-4
CATSRGGQGAAGTNEKLFF
TGTGCCACCAGCAGAGGGGGACAGGGGGCTGCGGGAACTAATGAAAAACTGTTTTTT
>-|TRBD2|TRBV5-4|TRBJ2-1
CASAAGGISEQFF
TGTGCCAGCGCGGCCGGGGGGATCAGTGAGCAGTTCTTC
>-|TRBD1|TRBV7-9|TRBJ1-2
CASNDQGANYGYTF
TGTGCCAGCAACGACCAGGGGGCCAACTATGGCTACACCTTC
>-|-|TRBV5-5|TRBJ1-4
CASSFAGNEKLFF
TGTGCCAGCAGCTTTGCGGGGAATGAAAAACTGTTTTTT
>-|-|TRBV11-2|TRBJ2-5
CASSPTDAGQETQYF
TGTGCCAGCAGCCCCACCGATGCGGGCCAAGAGACCCAGTACTTC
>-|-|TRBV3-1/TRBV3-2|TRBJ1-4
CASSLLRTGWGSTNEKLFF
TGTGCCAGCAGCCTGCTAAGGACTGGCTGGGGATCAACTAATGAAAAACTGTTTTTT
>-|TRBD2|TRBV5-1|TRBJ2-1
CASSSGLAGGYNEQFF
TGCGCCAGCAGCTCTGGTCTAGCGGGGGGTTACAATGAGCAGTTCTTC
>once|-|TRBV11-1|TRBJ2-3
CASSSSGPSDTQYF
TGTGCCAGCAGCTCCTCTGGCCCATCAGATACGCAGTATTTT